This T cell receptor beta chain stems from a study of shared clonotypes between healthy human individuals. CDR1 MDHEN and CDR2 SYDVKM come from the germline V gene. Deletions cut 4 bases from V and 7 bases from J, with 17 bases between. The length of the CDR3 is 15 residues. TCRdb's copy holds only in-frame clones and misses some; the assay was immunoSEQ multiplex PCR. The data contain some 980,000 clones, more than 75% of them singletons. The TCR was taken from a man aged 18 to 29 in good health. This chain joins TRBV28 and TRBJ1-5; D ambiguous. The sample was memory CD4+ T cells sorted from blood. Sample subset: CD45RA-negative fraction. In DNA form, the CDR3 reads TGTGCCAGCAGTTCCCCTTCCCGGATAATACAGCCCCAGCATTTT. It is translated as CASSSPSRIIQPQHF.